This T cell receptor (beta chain) was sequenced in a study of identical twins. Each CDR3 protein is one row after TCRdb ran MiXCR on the 5' RACE reads. The sample has 690,000 or so distinct CDR3 sequences, around 6.1% seen once. Germline V gives CDR1 SGHAT, CDR2 FQNNGV. The V gene lost 4 bases and the J gene lost 2 bases, with 10 bases spanning the gap. CDR3 size: 14 residues. This clonotype originated in a young man in good health. The V call is TRBV11-2, the J call TRBJ2-3; perhaps TRBD2 as D (5 bases). Input material: naive T cells sorted from blood. CDR3 sequence reads: CASSSIGVTDTQYF. The CDR3 DNA follows: TGTGCCAGCAGCTCTATCGGGGTCACAGATACGCAGTATTTT. Supplemented by reference TRBV11-2 and TRBJ2-3, the full variable domain reads EAGVAQSPRYKIIEKRQSVAFWCNPISGHATLYWYQQILGQGPKLLIQFQNNGVVDDSQLPKDRFSAERLKGVDSTLKIQPAKLEDSAVYLCASSSIGVTDTQYFGPGTRLTVL.